The next 25 T cell receptor beta chains were all read from a single sample in a study of blood T cell repertoires in COVID-19. Profiling relied on immunoSEQ multiplex PCR, and the TCRdb table lists in-frame clones only, not all of them. The profile shows approximately 210,000 clones, 70% to 90% of them singletons. The sequenced sample consisted of PBMCs or T cells enriched from blood (not recorded which). Source of these receptors: a woman between 45 and 65 years old with acute COVID-19.

This clone showed up just a few times. The CDR3 region is CASSAGGVMPGELFF. CDR3 bases: TGTGCCAGCAGTGCAGGAGGTGTCATGCCCGGGGAGCTGTTTTTT. The genes are TRBV5-4 and TRBJ2-2, with D possibly TRBD2 on 5 matching bases. V lost 5 bases and J lost 6, with 17 bases in between. The CDR3 runs to 15 residues. CDR1 and CDR2 (germline): SGHNT, YYREEE (reference sequence).

The rearrangement joins TRBV29-1 to TRBJ1-2; 9 bases are a match to TRBD1. The CDR3 length is 15 residues. The V gene end was trimmed by 6 bases and the J gene end by 1 base; junction bases not matched to a gene: 9. Germline V gene sequence: CDR1 SQVTM, CDR2 ANQGSEA. This chain's CDR3 is CSVPGLDRGNYGYTF. The CDR3 region has the DNA TGCAGCGTCCCCGGGTTGGACAGGGGTAACTATGGCTACACCTTC.

The V gene is TRBV6-4, the J gene TRBJ2-1; 8 positions agree with TRBD1. Per germline, CDR1 MRHNA and CDR2 SNTAGT. Trimming cost V 0 bases and J 1 base; bases outside gene matches: 2. The CDR3 is made up of 16 amino acids. The CDR3 sequence: CASSDSGTGSYNEQFF. As DNA, the CDR3 is TGTGCCAGCAGTGACTCGGGGACAGGATCCTACAATGAGCAGTTCTTC.

This clone showed up just a few times. V is TRBV15 and J is TRBJ2-2; maybe TRBD2 (6 bases). Trimming removed 0 bases from V and 0 bases from J, with 14 bases in between. Germline lookup yields CDR1 LNHNV and CDR2 YYDKDF (reference sequence). The CDR3 runs 18 residues. CDR3 residues: CATSREGGRATNTGELFF. The CDR3 DNA follows: TGTGCCACCAGCAGAGAGGGGGGACGAGCTACGAACACCGGGGAGCTGTTTTTT.

V gene TRBV19 combines with J gene TRBJ2-1; 7 bases agree with TRBD2. Per germline, CDR1 LNHDA and CDR2 SQIVND (reference sequence). Trimming took 3 bases from V and 8 from J; bases not matched to a gene: 10. CDR3 size: 15 residues. The CDR3 DNA reads TGTGCCAGTAGTATCCGGGTGCGGGAGAACGATGAGCAGTTCTTC. This gives the protein CASSIRVRENDEQFF.

The chain uses TRBV9 and TRBJ2-7, with 10 bases aligning to TRBD1. The CDR3 has 14 residues. The V and J ends lost 2 bases and 2 bases, in that order; junction bases with no gene match: 1. In germline, CDR1 is SGDLS, CDR2 YYNGEE. CDR3 loop: CASSVGTGAYEQYF. CDR3 DNA sequence: TGTGCCAGCAGCGTCGGGACAGGGGCCTACGAGCAGTACTTC.

CDR3 region: CASSFRGPSTDTQYF. In nucleotides, the CDR3 is TGTGCCAGCAGTTTCAGGGGGCCGAGCACAGATACGCAGTATTTT. V is TRBV28 and J is TRBJ2-3; TRBD1 agrees at 8 bases. This CDR3 is 15 amino acids long. With V trimmed by 3 bases and J by 0 bases, 2 bases remained unmatched. Germline loops: CDR1 MDHEN, CDR2 SYDVKM.

The J gene is TRBJ1-3, the V gene TRBV27, with TRBD1 matching over 9 bases. Germline CDR1 reads MNHEY; CDR2 reads SMNVEV (reference sequence). V lost 5 bases, J lost 0 bases, and 8 bases stayed unmatched. This CDR3 contains 17 residues. In DNA, the CDR3 is TGTGCCAGCAGTCCGGACAGGGGACCCTCCTCTGGAAACACCATATATTTT. Amino acids: CASSPDRGPSSGNTIYF.

The CDR3, as DNA: TGCGCCAGCAGCCAAGCTGTACAACGCGGACAGGGGCCTGGGAAGAACACTGAAGCTTTCTTT. Amino acid sequence: CASSQAVQRGQGPGKNTEAFF. V and J are TRBV4-1 and TRBJ1-1; 9 bases agree with TRBD1. The CDR3 is 21 amino acids. Germline V gene lookup returns CDR1 MGHRA and CDR2 YSYEKL. V shed 1 base and J 1 base; nucleotides not matched to a gene: 19.

This chain connects TRBV25-1 to TRBJ2-7; no definite D call. There are 12 residues in the CDR3. V lost 6 bases and J 3 bases, leaving 9 bases between the germline ends. Germline CDR1 is MGHDK and CDR2 is SYGVNS. The DNA for the CDR3 is TGTGCCAGCAGACTAAGAGACTACGAGCAGTACTTC. Translation: CASRLRDYEQYF.

This rearrangement joins TRBV9 to TRBJ2-2, with D maybe TRBD1 (5 bases). V lost 4 bases, J lost 6 bases, and 22 bases lay in between. There are 17 residues in the CDR3. The V gene's germline CDR1 is SGDLS and CDR2 YYNGEE. The CDR3 sequence: CASSLRTSWVGAGELFF. The CDR3 region has the DNA TGTGCCAGCAGCTTACGGACATCCTGGGTAGGGGCCGGGGAGCTGTTTTTT.

The chain joins TRBV5-1 to TRBJ1-1; a possible D gene is TRBD1 (5 bases). Trimming removed 2 bases from V and 5 bases from J, with 19 bases in between. This CDR3 is built from 16 residues. Per germline, CDR1 SGHRS and CDR2 YFSETQ. The CDR3 protein is CASSLGAGRPGTEAFF. CDR3 DNA sequence: TGCGCCAGCAGCTTAGGGGCAGGTCGGCCGGGTACTGAAGCTTTCTTT. Complete variable domain (other parts from reference TRBV5-1 and TRBJ1-1): KAGVTQTPRYLIKTRGQQVTLSCSPISGHRSVSWYQQTPGQGLQFLFEYFSETQRNKGNFPGRFSGRQFSNSRSEMNVSTLELGDSALYLCASSLGAGRPGTEAFFGQGTRLTVV.

V is TRBV9 and J is TRBJ1-1; tentatively, D is TRBD1 (5 bases). Germline CDR1 is SGDLS and CDR2 is YYNGEE. The CDR3 has 11 amino acids. V lost 3 bases to trimming and J lost 5 bases, with 5 bases between them. The DNA for the CDR3 is TGTGCCAGCAGCGAGGGGACTGAAGCTTTCTTT. Its translation is CASSEGTEAFF.

The chain joins TRBV27 to TRBJ2-7, with D perhaps TRBD1 (6 bases). V dropped 4 bases and J dropped 1 base, with 11 bases sitting between them. CDR1 MNHEY and CDR2 SMNVEV come from the germline V gene (reference sequence). CDR3 length: 14 amino acids. The CDR3 loop is CASSYQGSSYEQYF. For the CDR3, the DNA is TGTGCCAGCAGTTACCAGGGGTCGTCCTACGAGCAGTACTTC.

V and J are TRBV24-1 and TRBJ2-7; TRBD2 agrees at 7 bases. J lost 0 bases, V lost 3 bases, and 4 bases had no gene match. The CDR3 is 15 residues long. From germline, CDR1 is KGHDR and CDR2 SFDVKD. The CDR3 DNA reads TGTGCCACCAGTGATCCAGCGGGAAACTCCTACGAGCAGTACTTC. As protein: CATSDPAGNSYEQYF.

V gene TRBV11-1 combines with J gene TRBJ2-5, with 7 positions matching TRBD1. The germline CDR1 and CDR2 sequences are SGHAT and FQDESV (reference sequence). This CDR3 contains 14 residues. The ends lost 7 bases at V and 1 base at J; junction bases unmatched: 6. CDR3 nucleotides: TGTGCCAGCACCCAAGGACAGGTCCAAGAGACCCAGTACTTC. This translates into CASTQGQVQETQYF.

This sequence joins TRBV18 and TRBJ2-1, with D maybe TRBD1 (6 bases). The germline CDR1 and CDR2 sequences are KGHSH and LQKENI. Trimming took off 0 bases at V and 8 bases at J, with 14 bases between the two ends. There are 15 residues in the CDR3. CDR3 region: CASSPPSRGGDEQFF. CDR3 nucleotides: TGTGCCAGCTCACCACCTTCCAGGGGTGGCGATGAGCAGTTCTTC.

The chain links TRBV18 to TRBJ2-7, with 7 bases aligning to TRBD1. J lost 5 bases, V lost 4 bases, and 5 bases had no gene match. This CDR3 comprises 13 residues. From germline, CDR1 is KGHSH and CDR2 LQKENI. The CDR3 coding sequence is TGTGCCAGCTCACTAGACAGGGTCCACGAGCAGTACTTC. Its protein product is CASSLDRVHEQYF.

As for this clone: Distinct nucleotide sequences in the sample also encode this CDR3. Here the CDR3 DNA reads TGTGCCAGCAGCTTAGGGACAGGGAATCAGCCCCAGCATTTT. It yields the protein CASSLGTGNQPQHF. V gene TRBV7-9 combines with J gene TRBJ1-5; 8 bases line up with TRBD1. Germline CDR1 is SEHNR and CDR2 is FQNEAQ (reference sequence). The V gene end was trimmed by 1 base and the J gene end by 4 bases; junction bases not matched to a gene: 0. The CDR3 sequence is 14 residues long.

The chain is built from TRBV6-5 and TRBJ2-7; 11 positions match TRBD1. V gave up 1 base and J gave up 4 bases; unmatched junction bases: 6. This CDR3 region has 16 residues. Germline V CDR1 and CDR2: MNHEY, SVGAGI. CDR3 in amino acids: CASSYLGQGGVYEQYF. The CDR3 bases are TGTGCCAGCAGTTACTTGGGACAGGGGGGAGTGTACGAGCAGTACTTC.

The genes are TRBV21-1 and TRBJ1-1. TRBV21-1 is deemed a pseudogene. This CDR3 region has 11 residues. CDR3 sequence: CASSKEGEAFF. The CDR3 region has the DNA TGTGCCAGCAGCAAGGAGGGAGAAGCTTTCTTT.

V usage is TRBV18 and J usage is TRBJ2-4; a possible D gene is TRBD1 (6 bases). V lost 3 bases and J lost 8, with 17 bases in between. CDR1 is KGHSH, CDR2 LQKENI, per germline. CDR3 length: 15 amino acids. CDR3 in DNA: TGTGCCAGCTCACCGGGGGCAGGGTTCTGGGACATTCAGTACTTC. This codes for CASSPGAGFWDIQYF. Filled out from reference TRBV18 and TRBJ2-4, the complete variable domain reads NAGVMQNPRHLVRRRGQEARLRCSPMKGHSHVYWYRQLPEEGLKFMVYLQKENIIDESGMPKERFSAEFPKEGPSILRIQQVVRGDSAAYFCASSPGAGFWDIQYFGAGTRLSVL.

This chain links TRBV7-2 with TRBJ2-5; 7 positions agree with TRBD2. Germline CDR1 and CDR2: SGHTA and FQGNSA. The CDR3 is 15 residues long. J was trimmed by 5 bases and V by 1 base; bases with no gene match: 7. Here the CDR3 DNA reads TGTGCCAGCAGCTTAGGGGGCGCGGGAGAGGAGACCCAGTACTTC. It encodes CASSLGGAGEETQYF.

This clone was observed a single time. The chain combines TRBV9 with TRBJ2-3, with D unresolved. The V gene lost 3 bases and the J gene lost 1 base, with 12 bases spanning the gap. In germline, CDR1 is SGDLS, CDR2 YYNGEE. The CDR3 contains 15 residues. The chain's CDR3 is CASSARRSGTDTQYF. The CDR3 DNA reads TGTGCCAGCAGCGCTCGCCGCTCGGGCACAGATACGCAGTATTTT.

In this sample, this clone turned up once. The chain joins TRBV7-6 to TRBJ2-2; perhaps TRBD2 as D (6 bases). The CDR3 extends over 17 amino acids. The germline CDR1 and CDR2 sequences are SGHVS and FNYEAQ. Trimming cost V 1 base and J 3 bases, with 15 bases left between them. CDR3 in DNA: TGTGCCAGCAGCTTAGTCGGAGGGGAGACATACACCGGGGAGCTGTTTTTT. Amino acid sequence: CASSLVGGETYTGELFF.